The clone carrying this TCR beta chain has just a few counts. TCRdb re-called the 5' RACE reads with MiXCR, one entry per CDR3 protein. The sample yields a few hundred thousand distinct CDR3 sequences, around 10% seen once. V gave up 4 bases and J gave up 7 bases; unmatched junction bases: 9. The CDR3 is made up of 15 amino acids. Germline V gene lookup returns CDR1 KGHDR and CDR2 SFDVKD. The record originates from a study of T cells after yellow fever vaccination. This clonotype was sampled from a man aged 18 to 35 who received the YFV17D yellow fever vaccine. The material was CD4+ T cells sorted from PBMCs, obtained 5 days after the yellow fever booster vaccination. The chain carries TRBV24-1 and TRBJ1-2, with TRBD1 matching over 9 bases. The CDR3 loop is CATSESDPGQGGYTF. CDR3 nucleotide sequence: TGTGCCACCAGTGAGTCTGATCCGGGACAGGGTGGCTACACCTTC.